This T cell receptor beta chain was sequenced during a study of cytomegalovirus exposure and HLA in healthy donors. About the study: As released early, the data held 80 million to 90 million unique TCRs from HLA-typed donors.

V lost 0 bases to trimming and J lost 9 bases, with 10 bases between them. Germline V lookup: CDR1 SGHDT, CDR2 YYEEEE. There are 14 residues in the CDR3. The study ran its PCR with 60 Vbeta and 13 Jbeta primers. Data came from immunoSEQ multiplex PCR; TCRdb stores just in-frame clones and leaves some out. The sample has 150,000 to 200,000 clones; around 84% are singletons. By share of the sample, this clone is medium-sized. The chain recombines TRBV5-6 with TRBJ1-6; D gene ambiguous. The sequencing sample was made of PBMCs. This TCR was sampled from a man between 18 and 35 years old in good health and CMV-seronegative. The CDR3, as DNA: TGTGCCAGCAGCTTGGTGCCGTCGCGTTCACCCCTCCACTTT. Translated: CASSLVPSRSPLHF.